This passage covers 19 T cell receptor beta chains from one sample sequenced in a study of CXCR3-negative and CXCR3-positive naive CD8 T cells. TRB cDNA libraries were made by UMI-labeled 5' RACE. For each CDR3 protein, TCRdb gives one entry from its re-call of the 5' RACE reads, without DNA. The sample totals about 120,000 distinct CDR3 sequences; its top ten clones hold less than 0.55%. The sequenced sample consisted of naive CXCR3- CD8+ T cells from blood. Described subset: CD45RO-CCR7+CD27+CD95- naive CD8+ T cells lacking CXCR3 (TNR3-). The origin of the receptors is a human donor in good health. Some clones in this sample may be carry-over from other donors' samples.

The CDR3 region is CASSTGLAGYSRDEQYF. V is TRBV27 and J is TRBJ2-7; TCRdb gives TRBD2 as the D gene, but with no DNA this cannot be confirmed. The germline CDR1 and CDR2 sequences are MNHEY and SMNVEV (reference sequence). This CDR3 has 17 residues.

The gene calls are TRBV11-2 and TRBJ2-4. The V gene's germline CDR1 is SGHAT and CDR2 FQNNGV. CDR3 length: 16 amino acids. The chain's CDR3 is CASSLGQTLAKNIQYF.

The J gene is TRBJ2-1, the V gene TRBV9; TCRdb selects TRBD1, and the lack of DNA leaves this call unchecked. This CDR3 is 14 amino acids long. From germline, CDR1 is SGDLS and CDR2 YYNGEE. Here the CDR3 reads CASSVRTGNNEQFF.

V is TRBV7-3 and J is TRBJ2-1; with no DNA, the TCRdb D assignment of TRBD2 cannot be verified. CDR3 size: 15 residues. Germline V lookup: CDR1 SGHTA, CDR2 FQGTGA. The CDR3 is CASSLGPSFGNEQFF.

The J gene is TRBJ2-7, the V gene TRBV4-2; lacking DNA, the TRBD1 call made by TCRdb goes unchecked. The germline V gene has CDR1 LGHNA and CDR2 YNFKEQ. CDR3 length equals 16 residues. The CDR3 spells CASSQDPGTADYEQYF.

The CDR3 reads CASSLGGQGVVEAFF. V usage is TRBV7-9 and J usage is TRBJ1-1; no DNA is available, so the TRBD1 call from TCRdb remains unchecked. Germline V gene data show CDR1 as SEHNR and CDR2 as FQNEAQ (reference sequence). The CDR3 runs 15 residues.

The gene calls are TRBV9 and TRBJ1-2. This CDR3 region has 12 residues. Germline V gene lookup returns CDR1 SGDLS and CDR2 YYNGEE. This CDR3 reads CASSPPAGGYTF.

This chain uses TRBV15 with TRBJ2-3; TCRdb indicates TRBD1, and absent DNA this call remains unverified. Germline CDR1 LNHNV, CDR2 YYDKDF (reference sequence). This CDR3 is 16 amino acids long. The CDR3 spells CATSSRDRDYADTQYF.

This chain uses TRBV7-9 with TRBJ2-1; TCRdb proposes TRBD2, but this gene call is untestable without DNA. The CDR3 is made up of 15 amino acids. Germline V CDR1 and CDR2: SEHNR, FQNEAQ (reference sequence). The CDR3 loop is CASSPLRAGDVEQFF.

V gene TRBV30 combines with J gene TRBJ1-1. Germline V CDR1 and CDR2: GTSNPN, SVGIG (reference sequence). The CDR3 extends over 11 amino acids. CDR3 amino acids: CAWGNGVEAFF.

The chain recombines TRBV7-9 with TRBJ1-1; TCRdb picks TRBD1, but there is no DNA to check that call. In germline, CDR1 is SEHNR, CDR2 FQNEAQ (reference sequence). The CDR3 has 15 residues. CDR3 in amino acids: CASSDFSAGDTEAFF. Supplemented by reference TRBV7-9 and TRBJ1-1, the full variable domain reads DTGVSQNPRHKITKRGQNVTFRCDPISEHNRLYWYRQTLGQGPEFLTYFQNEAQLEKSRLLSDRFSAERPKGSFSTLEIQRTEQGDSAMYLCASSDFSAGDTEAFFGQGTRLTVV.

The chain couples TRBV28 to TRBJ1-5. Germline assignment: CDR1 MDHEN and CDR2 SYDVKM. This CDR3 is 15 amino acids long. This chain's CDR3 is CASSLLIYSNQPQHF.

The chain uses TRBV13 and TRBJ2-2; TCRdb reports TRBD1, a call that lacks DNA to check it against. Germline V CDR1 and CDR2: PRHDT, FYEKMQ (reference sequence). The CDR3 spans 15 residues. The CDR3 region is CASSTRDRWNGELFF.

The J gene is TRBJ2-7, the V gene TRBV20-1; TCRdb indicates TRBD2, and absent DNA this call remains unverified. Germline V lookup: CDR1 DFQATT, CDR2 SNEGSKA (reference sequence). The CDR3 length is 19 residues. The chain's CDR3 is CSARPAGTALSYGPYEQYF.

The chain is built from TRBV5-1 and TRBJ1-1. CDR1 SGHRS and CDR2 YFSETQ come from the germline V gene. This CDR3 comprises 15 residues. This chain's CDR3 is CASSLTGRGNTEAFF.

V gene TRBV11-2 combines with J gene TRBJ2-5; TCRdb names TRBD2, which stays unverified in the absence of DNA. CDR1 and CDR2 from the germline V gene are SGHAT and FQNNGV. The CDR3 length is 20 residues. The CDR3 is CASSLDGGLYASGREETQYF.

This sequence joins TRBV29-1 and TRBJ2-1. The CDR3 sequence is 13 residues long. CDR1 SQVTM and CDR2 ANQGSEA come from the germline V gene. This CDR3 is CSVVSAVNNEQFF.

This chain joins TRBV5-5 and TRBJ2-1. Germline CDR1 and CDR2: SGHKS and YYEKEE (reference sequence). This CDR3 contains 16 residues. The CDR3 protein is CASSPSGSSSYNEQFF.

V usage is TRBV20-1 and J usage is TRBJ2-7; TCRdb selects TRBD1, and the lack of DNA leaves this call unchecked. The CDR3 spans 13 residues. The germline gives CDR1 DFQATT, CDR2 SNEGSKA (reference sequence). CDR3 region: CSARKGEQYEQYF.